This entry is about one T cell receptor beta chain. The target antigen is unknown. Germline assignment: CDR1 SNHLY and CDR2 FYNNEI. This CDR3 region has 14 residues. Germline trimming cut 6 bases from V and 7 bases from J; bases unmatched to any gene: 9. This record comes from a study of cytomegalovirus exposure and HLA in healthy donors. The study ran its PCR with 60 Vbeta and 13 Jbeta primers. Data came from immunoSEQ multiplex PCR; TCRdb stores just in-frame clones and leaves some out. The sample yields 150,000 to 200,000 clones, approximately 80% seen once. Overall study findings and caveats: CMV serostatus was the sole immune exposure data available.

The chain links TRBV2 to TRBJ1-2; 9 nucleotides align to TRBD1. The specimen sequenced was PBMCs. The sequence derives from a female donor in good health and CMV-seronegative. In DNA form, the CDR3 reads TGTGCCAGCAGATACCGGGACAGGGTTGTTGGCTACACCTTC. Protein sequence: CASRYRDRVVGYTF.